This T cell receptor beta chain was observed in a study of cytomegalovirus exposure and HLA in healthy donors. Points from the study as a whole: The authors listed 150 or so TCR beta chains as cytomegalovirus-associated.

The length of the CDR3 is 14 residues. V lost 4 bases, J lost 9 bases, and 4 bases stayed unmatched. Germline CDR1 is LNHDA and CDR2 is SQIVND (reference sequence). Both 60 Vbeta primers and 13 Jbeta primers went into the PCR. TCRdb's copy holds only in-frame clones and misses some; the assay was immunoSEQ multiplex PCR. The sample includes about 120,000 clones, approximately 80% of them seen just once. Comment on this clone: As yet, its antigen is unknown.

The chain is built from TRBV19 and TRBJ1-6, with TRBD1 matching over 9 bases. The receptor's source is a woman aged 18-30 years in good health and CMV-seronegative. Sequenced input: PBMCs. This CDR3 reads CASSTTGGGSPLHF. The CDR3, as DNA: TGTGCCAGTAGTACCACAGGGGGCGGTTCACCCCTCCACTTT.